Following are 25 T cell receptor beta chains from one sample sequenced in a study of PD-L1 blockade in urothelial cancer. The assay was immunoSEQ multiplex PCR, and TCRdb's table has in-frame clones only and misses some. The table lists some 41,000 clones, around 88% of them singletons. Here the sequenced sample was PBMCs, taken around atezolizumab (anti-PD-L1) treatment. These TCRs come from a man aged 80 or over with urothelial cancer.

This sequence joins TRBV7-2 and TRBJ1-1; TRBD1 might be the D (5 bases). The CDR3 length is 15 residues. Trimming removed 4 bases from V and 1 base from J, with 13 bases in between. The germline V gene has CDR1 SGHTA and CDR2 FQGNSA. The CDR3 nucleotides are TGTGCCAGCAGCTCGCACAGGATTCCGAACACTGAAGCTTTCTTT. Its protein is CASSSHRIPNTEAFF.

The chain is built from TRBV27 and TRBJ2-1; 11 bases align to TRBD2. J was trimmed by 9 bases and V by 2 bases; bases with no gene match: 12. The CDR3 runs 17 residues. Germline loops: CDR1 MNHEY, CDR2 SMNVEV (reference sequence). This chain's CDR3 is CASSLPYPTSGAVEQFF. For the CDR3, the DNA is TGTGCCAGCAGTTTACCCTATCCGACTAGCGGGGCCGTTGAGCAGTTCTTC.

The CDR3 DNA sequence: TGTGCCAGCAGTCCCAGCGGGAGGGCACGGGGGTCGGATGAGCAGTTCTTC. Amino acid sequence: CASSPSGRARGSDEQFF. The V and J genes are TRBV28 and TRBJ2-1, with 10 positions matching TRBD2. Germline CDR1 and CDR2: MDHEN and SYDVKM. The J segment lost 8 bases and the V segment lost 5 bases, leaving 15 bases of the junction unmatched. This CDR3 spans 17 amino acids.

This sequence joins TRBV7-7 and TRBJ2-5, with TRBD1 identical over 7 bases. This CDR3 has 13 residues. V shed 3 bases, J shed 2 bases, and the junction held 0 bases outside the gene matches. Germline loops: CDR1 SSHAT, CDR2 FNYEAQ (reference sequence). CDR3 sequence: CASSLGQQETQYF. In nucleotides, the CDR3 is TGTGCCAGCAGCTTGGGACAGCAAGAGACCCAGTACTTC.

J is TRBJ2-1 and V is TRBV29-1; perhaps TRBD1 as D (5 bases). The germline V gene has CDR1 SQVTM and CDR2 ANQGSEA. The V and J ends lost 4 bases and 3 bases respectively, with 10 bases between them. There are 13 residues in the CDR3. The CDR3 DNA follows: TGCAGCGTTGGGGGCAGGGACTACAATGAGCAGTTCTTC. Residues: CSVGGRDYNEQFF.

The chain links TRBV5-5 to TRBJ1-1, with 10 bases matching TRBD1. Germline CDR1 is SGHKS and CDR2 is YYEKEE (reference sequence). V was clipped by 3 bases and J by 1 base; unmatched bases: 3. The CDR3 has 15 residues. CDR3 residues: CASSWTGGSNTEAFF. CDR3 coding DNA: TGTGCCAGCAGCTGGACAGGGGGTTCGAACACTGAAGCTTTCTTT.

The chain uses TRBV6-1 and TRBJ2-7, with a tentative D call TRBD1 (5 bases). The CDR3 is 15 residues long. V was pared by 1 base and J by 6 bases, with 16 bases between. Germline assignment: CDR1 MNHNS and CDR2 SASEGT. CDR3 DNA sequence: TGTGCCAGCAGTGAAGGGGGAACAGGTGCCGGCGAGCAGTACTTC. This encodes CASSEGGTGAGEQYF.

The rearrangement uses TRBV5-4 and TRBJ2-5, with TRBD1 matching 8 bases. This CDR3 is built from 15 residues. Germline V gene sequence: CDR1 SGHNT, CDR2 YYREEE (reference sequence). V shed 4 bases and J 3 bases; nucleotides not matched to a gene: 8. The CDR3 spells CASSTTGTGEETQYF. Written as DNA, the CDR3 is TGTGCCAGCAGCACTACCGGGACAGGCGAAGAGACCCAGTACTTC.

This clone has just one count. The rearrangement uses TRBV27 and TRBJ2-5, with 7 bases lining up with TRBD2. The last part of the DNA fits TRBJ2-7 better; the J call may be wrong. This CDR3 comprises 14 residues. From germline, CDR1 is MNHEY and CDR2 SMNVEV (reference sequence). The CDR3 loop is CASSGFGLAYEQYF. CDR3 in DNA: TGTGCCAGCAGCGGCTTCGGACTAGCCTACGAGCAGTACTTC.

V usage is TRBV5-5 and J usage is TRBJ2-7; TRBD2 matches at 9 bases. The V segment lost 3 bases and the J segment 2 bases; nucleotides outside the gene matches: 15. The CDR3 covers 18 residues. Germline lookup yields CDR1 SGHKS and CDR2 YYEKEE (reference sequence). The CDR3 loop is CASSSLYLAGQGTYEQYF. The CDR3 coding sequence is TGTGCCAGCAGCTCACTTTACCTAGCGGGACAAGGCACCTACGAGCAGTACTTC.

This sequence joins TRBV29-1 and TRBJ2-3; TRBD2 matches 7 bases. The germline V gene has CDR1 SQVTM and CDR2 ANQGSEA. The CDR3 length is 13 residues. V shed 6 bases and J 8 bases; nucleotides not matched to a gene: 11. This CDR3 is CSVRGWEGLTQYF. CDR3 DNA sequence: TGCAGCGTCCGGGGGTGGGAGGGCCTTACGCAGTATTTT.

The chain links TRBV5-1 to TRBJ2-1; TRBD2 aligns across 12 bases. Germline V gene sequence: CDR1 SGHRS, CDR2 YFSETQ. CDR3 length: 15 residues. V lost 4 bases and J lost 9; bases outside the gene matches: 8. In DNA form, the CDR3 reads TGCGCCAGCAGCACCGGACTAGCGGGACGGGTTGAGCAGTTCTTC. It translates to CASSTGLAGRVEQFF.

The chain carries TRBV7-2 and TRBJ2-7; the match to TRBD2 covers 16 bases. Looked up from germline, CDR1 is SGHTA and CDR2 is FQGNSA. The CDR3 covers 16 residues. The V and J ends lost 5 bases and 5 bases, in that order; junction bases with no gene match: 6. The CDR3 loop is CASSPGLAGGMNEQYF. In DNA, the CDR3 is TGTGCCAGCAGCCCGGGACTAGCGGGAGGGATGAACGAGCAGTACTTC.

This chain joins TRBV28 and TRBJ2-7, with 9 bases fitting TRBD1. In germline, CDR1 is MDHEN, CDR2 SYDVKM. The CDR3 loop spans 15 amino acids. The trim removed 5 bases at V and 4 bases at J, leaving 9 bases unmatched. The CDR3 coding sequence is TGTGCCAGCAGTGGCCTGGGACAGGGTGGGTACGAGCAGTACTTC. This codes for CASSGLGQGGYEQYF.

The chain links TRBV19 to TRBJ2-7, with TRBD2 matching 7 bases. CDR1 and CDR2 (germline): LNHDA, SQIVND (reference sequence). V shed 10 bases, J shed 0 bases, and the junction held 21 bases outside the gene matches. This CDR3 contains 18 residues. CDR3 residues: CAILQAWLAELPSYEQYF. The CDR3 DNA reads TGTGCCATCTTGCAGGCCTGGCTAGCGGAGCTTCCCTCCTACGAGCAGTACTTC.

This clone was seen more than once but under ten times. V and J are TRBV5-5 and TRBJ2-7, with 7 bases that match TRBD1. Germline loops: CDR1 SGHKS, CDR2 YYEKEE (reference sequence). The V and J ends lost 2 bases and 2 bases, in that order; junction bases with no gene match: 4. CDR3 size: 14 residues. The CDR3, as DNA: TGTGCCAGCAGCTTTTACGGGACAGCCTACGAGCAGTACTTC. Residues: CASSFYGTAYEQYF.

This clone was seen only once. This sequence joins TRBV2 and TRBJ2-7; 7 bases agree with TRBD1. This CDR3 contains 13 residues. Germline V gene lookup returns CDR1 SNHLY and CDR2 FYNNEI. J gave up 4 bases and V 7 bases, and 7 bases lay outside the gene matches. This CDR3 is CASNSRQGYEQYF. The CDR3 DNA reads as TGTGCCAGCAACTCAAGACAGGGTTACGAGCAGTACTTC.

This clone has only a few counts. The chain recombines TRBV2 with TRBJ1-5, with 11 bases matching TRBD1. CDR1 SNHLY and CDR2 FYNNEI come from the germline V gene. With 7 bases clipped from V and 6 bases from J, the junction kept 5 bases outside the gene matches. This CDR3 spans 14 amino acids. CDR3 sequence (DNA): TGTGCCAGCACTGGAGGGACAGGGGGTCAGCCCCAGCATTTT. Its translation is CASTGGTGGQPQHF.

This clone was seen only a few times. The CDR3 DNA sequence: TGCGCCAGCAGCTTGGCCACCGATTTCCCCCGGCTGACAGGGGACACCTACGAGCAGTACTTC. Translated: CASSLATDFPRLTGDTYEQYF. V is TRBV5-1 and J is TRBJ2-7; 8 positions match TRBD1. From germline, CDR1 is SGHRS and CDR2 YFSETQ. CDR3 length: 21 amino acids. The J segment lost 2 bases and the V segment lost 0 bases, leaving 22 bases of the junction unmatched.

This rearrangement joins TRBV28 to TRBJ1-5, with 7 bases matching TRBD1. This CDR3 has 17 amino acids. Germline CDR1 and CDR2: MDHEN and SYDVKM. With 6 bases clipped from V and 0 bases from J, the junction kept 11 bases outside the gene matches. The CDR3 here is CASRENRGLVSNQPQHF. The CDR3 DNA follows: TGTGCCAGCAGGGAAAACAGGGGCCTAGTTAGCAATCAGCCCCAGCATTTT.

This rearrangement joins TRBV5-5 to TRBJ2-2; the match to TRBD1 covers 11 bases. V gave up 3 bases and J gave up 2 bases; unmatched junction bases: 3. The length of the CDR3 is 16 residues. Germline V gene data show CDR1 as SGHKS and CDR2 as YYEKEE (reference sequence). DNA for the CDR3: TGTGCCAGCAGCTGGGACAGGGGGTCTAACACCGGGGAGCTGTTTTTT. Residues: CASSWDRGSNTGELFF.

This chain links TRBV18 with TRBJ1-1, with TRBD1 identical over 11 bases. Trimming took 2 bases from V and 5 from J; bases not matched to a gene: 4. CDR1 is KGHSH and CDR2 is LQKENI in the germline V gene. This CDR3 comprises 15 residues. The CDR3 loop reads CASSPRTGGSTEAFF. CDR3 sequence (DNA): TGTGCCAGCTCACCAAGGACAGGGGGCTCAACTGAAGCTTTCTTT.

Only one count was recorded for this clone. This CDR3 reads CASSSFWGHVRDTEAFF. The CDR3, as DNA: TGTGCCAGCAGCTCTTTTTGGGGGCACGTACGAGACACTGAAGCTTTCTTT. The genes are TRBV7-9 and TRBJ1-1; tentatively, D is TRBD1 (6 bases). The CDR3 has 17 amino acids. The germline V gene encodes CDR1 SEHNR and CDR2 FQNEAQ (reference sequence). Trimming took off 4 bases at V and 3 bases at J, with 21 bases between the two ends.

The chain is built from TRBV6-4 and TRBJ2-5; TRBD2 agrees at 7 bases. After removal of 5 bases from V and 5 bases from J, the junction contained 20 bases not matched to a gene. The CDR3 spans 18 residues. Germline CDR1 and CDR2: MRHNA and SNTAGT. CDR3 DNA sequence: TGTGCCAGCAGTCTGAGACTAGCCCCTAGAGCGGGGCGGGAGACCCAGTACTTC. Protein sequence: CASSLRLAPRAGRETQYF.

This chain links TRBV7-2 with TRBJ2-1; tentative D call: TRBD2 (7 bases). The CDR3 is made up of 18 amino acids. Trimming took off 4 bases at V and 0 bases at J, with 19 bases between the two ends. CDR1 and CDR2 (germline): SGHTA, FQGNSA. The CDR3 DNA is TGTGCCAGCAGCTCCGCTGGGGGGGGGCCTAGCTCCTACAATGAGCAGTTCTTC. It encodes CASSSAGGGPSSYNEQFF. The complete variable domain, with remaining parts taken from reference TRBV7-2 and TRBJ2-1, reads GAGVSQSPSNKVTEKGKDVELRCDPISGHTALYWYRQSLGQGLEFLIYFQGNSAPDKSGLPSDRFSAERTGGSVSTLTIQRTQQEDSAVYLCASSSAGGGPSSYNEQFFGPGTRLTVL.